Shown below are 10 T cell receptor beta chains from a single sample sequenced in a study of OX40 agonist ivuxolimab in advanced cancers. The assay was immunoSEQ multiplex PCR, and TCRdb's table has in-frame clones only and misses some. The table records tens of thousands of clones, around 90% of them present only once. Sequences were derived from CD4+ or CD8+ T cells sorted from blood, sampled in a trial of the OX40 agonist ivuxolimab. The source of these receptors is an adult with an advanced solid tumor such as melanoma, head and neck, liver or kidney cancer.

The table lists this clone with a few counts. This rearrangement joins TRBV18 to TRBJ1-5; D gene ambiguous. Trimming left V 2 bases short and J 6 bases short, with 14 bases between. CDR1 and CDR2 (germline): KGHSH, LQKENI. The CDR3 has 15 amino acids. The CDR3 sequence is CASSPYQGRGQPQHF. CDR3 bases: TGTGCCAGCTCACCATACCAAGGTCGGGGTCAGCCCCAGCATTTT.

The chain recombines TRBV15 with TRBJ2-5; tentatively, D is TRBD1 (6 bases). In germline, CDR1 is LNHNV, CDR2 YYDKDF (reference sequence). Trimming left V 0 bases short and J 3 bases short, with 8 bases between. The CDR3 spans 14 residues. The CDR3 bases are TGTGCCACCAGCAGAGACAGGGGAAAAGAGACCCAGTACTTC. This codes for CATSRDRGKETQYF.

This chain uses TRBV10-1 with TRBJ2-7; D ambiguous. CDR1 and CDR2 (germline): WNHNN, SYGVQD (reference sequence). The CDR3 spans 11 residues. Trimming removed 6 bases from V and 1 base from J, with 4 bases in between. In DNA, the CDR3 is TGCGCCAGCAGGAGTTCCTACGAGCAGTACTTC. Translation gives CASRSSYEQYF.

V and J are TRBV5-1 and TRBJ2-3; 13 positions match TRBD2. Per the germline V gene, CDR1 is SGHRS and CDR2 is YFSETQ. With V trimmed by 4 bases and J by 2 bases, 4 bases remained unmatched. This CDR3 has 16 amino acids. CDR3 nucleotide sequence: TGCGCCAGCAGCAGGGGGACTAGCGGGACCACAGATACGCAGTATTTT. This encodes CASSRGTSGTTDTQYF. The complete variable domain, with remaining parts taken from reference TRBV5-1 and TRBJ2-3, reads KAGVTQTPRYLIKTRGQQVTLSCSPISGHRSVSWYQQTPGQGLQFLFEYFSETQRNKGNFPGRFSGRQFSNSRSEMNVSTLELGDSALYLCASSRGTSGTTDTQYFGPGTRLTVL.

The chain joins TRBV5-5 to TRBJ2-5, with 7 bases fitting TRBD1. CDR3 size: 13 residues. Germline V gene sequence: CDR1 SGHKS, CDR2 YYEKEE (reference sequence). V was clipped by 2 bases and J by 7 bases; unmatched bases: 5. DNA for the CDR3: TGTGCCAGCAGCTTCGACAGGGTTGGGACCCAGTACTTC. Amino acids: CASSFDRVGTQYF.

V and J are TRBV10-3 and TRBJ1-1; the D gene is possibly TRBD1 (6 bases). The V end lost 0 bases, the J end lost 5 bases, and 13 bases lay between the germline ends. The CDR3 loop spans 15 amino acids. CDR1 and CDR2 from the germline V gene are ENHRY and SYGVKD. The CDR3: CAISESGGIGTEAFF. The CDR3 DNA is TGTGCCATCAGTGAGTCAGGGGGGATAGGGACTGAAGCTTTCTTT.

This rearrangement joins TRBV7-2 to TRBJ1-1, with D maybe TRBD1 (6 bases). Germline V gene sequence: CDR1 SGHTA, CDR2 FQGNSA. This CDR3 contains 14 residues. V was pared by 6 bases and J by 8 bases, with 19 bases between. CDR3 in DNA: TGTGCCAGCAGACGGGGACACCCTCGACCCGAAGCTTTCTTT. Its translation: CASRRGHPRPEAFF.

This rearrangement joins TRBV29-1 to TRBJ1-5, with TRBD1 matching over 8 bases. This CDR3 is built from 14 residues. V shed 5 bases and J 7 bases; nucleotides not matched to a gene: 10. CDR1 is SQVTM, CDR2 ANQGSEA, per germline. Here the CDR3 DNA reads TGCAGCGTTTTACAGGGGGGCGAAACCCAGCCCCAGCATTTT. Translation: CSVLQGGETQPQHF.

The J gene is TRBJ2-1, the V gene TRBV6-1; TRBD1 matches at 12 bases. Germline V gene data show CDR1 as MNHNS and CDR2 as SASEGT. V was clipped by 0 bases and J by 8 bases; unmatched bases: 5. CDR3 length: 16 amino acids. DNA of the CDR3: TGTGCCAGCAGTGAAGCCTGGGGACAGGGGGCCTATGAGCAGTTCTTC. Amino acid sequence: CASSEAWGQGAYEQFF.

DNA of the CDR3: TGTGCCAGCAGCTTGTCTAGCTCCTACAATGAGCAGTTCTTC. Protein product: CASSLSSSYNEQFF. The rearrangement joins TRBV11-3 to TRBJ2-1; D ambiguous. V lost 3 bases, J lost 0 bases, and 6 bases lay in between. Per germline, CDR1 SGHNT and CDR2 YENEEA. The CDR3 has 14 amino acids.